Listed here are 3 T cell receptor beta chains from one sample, sequenced in a study of metastatic and nonmetastatic thyroid tumors. Through MiXCR, TCRdb re-clonotyped the PCR reads. The data contain 55,000 or so clones, approximately 17% of them singletons. Until they underwent thyroid surgery, no patient had received any treatment. The sequencing input was blood. The receptors shown here come from a female donor with papillary thyroid cancer or a benign thyroid nodule (not recorded which). Some clones in this sample may be carry-over from other donors' samples.

Only a few counts were recorded for this clone. The J gene is TRBJ2-7, the V gene TRBV6-1; 9 nucleotides line up with TRBD1. CDR3 length: 15 residues. Trimming at V came to 1 base and at J to 4 bases, leaving 5 bases not matched to a gene. Germline V gene data show CDR1 as MNHNS and CDR2 as SASEGT. CDR3 sequence: CASSEEIQGAYEQYF. In DNA form, the CDR3 reads TGTGCCAGCAGTGAAGAAATACAGGGGGCATACGAGCAGTACTTC.

This chain links TRBV10-3 with TRBJ2-7; no firm D call. Looked up from germline, CDR1 is ENHRY and CDR2 is SYGVKD. Trimming removed 4 bases at V and 1 base at J, with 17 bases between. The length of the CDR3 is 16 residues. CDR3 residues: CAISVRHTSPSYEQYF. Written as DNA, the CDR3 is TGTGCCATCAGTGTGAGGCATACATCGCCATCCTACGAGCAGTACTTC.

The V and J genes are TRBV6-1 and TRBJ2-1; 10 bases align to TRBD2. In germline, CDR1 is MNHNS, CDR2 SASEGT. The CDR3 runs 16 residues. Trimming cost V 7 bases and J 7 bases; bases outside gene matches: 13. The CDR3 DNA is TGTGCCAGCATCCCCCCTGTAGCGGGAGGTCCTAATGAGCAGTTCTTC. Amino acid sequence: CASIPPVAGGPNEQFF.